A selection of T cell receptor beta chains follows, all from one sample in a study of patients and donors after allogeneic stem cell transplantation. TCRdb reprocessed the RT-PCR reads with MiXCR, giving one entry per CDR3 protein. This sample yields 920,000 or so distinct CDR3 sequences, of which about a sixth are seen a single time; around 6% belongs to the top ten. Sequenced: blood, either unsorted or a sorted T cell fraction (not recorded which). The receptors shown here come from a human donor who was either an allogeneic HSCT recipient or a stem cell or donor lymphocyte infusion donor (not recorded which). It is not recorded whose cells these are; they may come from a transplant donor. CDR3s include the opening cysteine and the closing phenylalanine or tryptophan. D genes are given only for firm matches.

v_gene	d_gene	j_gene	CDR3aa
TRBV12-3/TRBV12-4	TRBD2	TRBJ2-7	CASSHSGIRNEQYF
TRBV7-8	.	TRBJ2-7	CASSPWAGGGNEQYF
TRBV6-1	TRBD1	TRBJ1-5	CAIDDREYSNQPQHF
TRBV3-1	.	TRBJ2-1	CASSQGVSGKTYNEQFF
TRBV11-2	TRBD2	TRBJ2-1	CASSSTGTSGRVEQFF
TRBV9	TRBD1	TRBJ1-2	CASSVVGTDYGYTF
TRBV20-1	.	TRBJ2-2	CSARGRDTGELFF
TRBV15	.	TRBJ2-4	CATSSGTYKNIQYF
TRBV6-1	.	TRBJ1-4	CASTPGEGTNEKLFF
TRBV6-5	.	TRBJ2-3	CASSYVMFGSTDTQYF
TRBV5-1	TRBD2	TRBJ2-3	CASSPRTRSTDTQYF
TRBV4-3	TRBD2	TRBJ2-5	CASSPKMGGETQYF
TRBV7-9	TRBD2	TRBJ2-3	CASSLLGGASTDTQYF
TRBV12-3/TRBV12-4	.	TRBJ1-2	CASSLVQGSVGYTF
TRBV12-3/TRBV12-4	.	TRBJ1-3	CASTLGGAGNTIYF
TRBV7-9	.	TRBJ1-5	CASSLGQGWDQPQHF
TRBV20-1	TRBD1	TRBJ2-7	CSARGDRDFYEQYF
TRBV5-1	TRBD1	TRBJ1-1	CASSASQGGMNTEAFF
TRBV6-5	TRBD2	TRBJ2-2	CASSYGPSGNTGELFF
TRBV20-1	.	TRBJ2-7	CSATEAHEQYF
TRBV6-1	TRBD2	TRBJ2-1	CASREGSGGLNEQFF
TRBV11-3	.	TRBJ2-3	CASSPINGGKGDTQYF
TRBV7-4	.	TRBJ2-3	CASSCIDSTDTQYF
TRBV20-1	.	TRBJ1-4	CSARRNTATNEKLFF
TRBV12-3/TRBV12-4	.	TRBJ2-1	CASSLPQSGIYNEQFF